This T cell receptor (beta chain) was documented in a study of T cell responses to AZD1222 COVID-19 vaccine. From germline, CDR1 is ENHRY and CDR2 SYGVKD. The CDR3 spans 15 residues. Trimming cost V 2 bases and J 0 bases, with 8 bases left between them. TCRdb's copy holds only in-frame clones and misses some; the assay was immunoSEQ multiplex PCR. The sample consists of approximately 130,000 clones, 93% of them appearing once. The TCR was taken from an adult in good health. This sample comprised peripheral blood, obtained on day 0 of AZD1222 vaccination. This chain uses TRBV10-3 with TRBJ1-3; no clear D. DNA of the CDR3: TGTGCCATCAGTGAGGACCCAAGCTCTGGAAACACCATATATTTT. Its protein product is CAISEDPSSGNTIYF.